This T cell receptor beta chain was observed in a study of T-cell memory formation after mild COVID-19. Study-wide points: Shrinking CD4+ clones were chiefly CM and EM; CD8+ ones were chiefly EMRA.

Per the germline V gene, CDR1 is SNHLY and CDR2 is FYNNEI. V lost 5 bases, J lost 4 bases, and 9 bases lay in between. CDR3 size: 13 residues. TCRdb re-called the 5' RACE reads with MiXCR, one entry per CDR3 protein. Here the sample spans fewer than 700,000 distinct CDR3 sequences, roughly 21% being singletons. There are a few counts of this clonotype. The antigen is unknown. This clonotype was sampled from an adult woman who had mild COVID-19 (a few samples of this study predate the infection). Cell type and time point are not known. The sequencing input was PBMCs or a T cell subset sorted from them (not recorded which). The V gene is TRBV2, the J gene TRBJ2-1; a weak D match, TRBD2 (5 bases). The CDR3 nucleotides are TGTGCCAGCAGTTACCGGACTTACAATGAGCAGTTCTTC. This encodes CASSYRTYNEQFF.